The 9 T cell receptor beta chains below come from one sample, sequenced in a study of patients and donors after allogeneic stem cell transplantation. TCRdb re-derived calls from the RT-PCR reads in MiXCR, one entry per CDR3 protein. This table holds fewer than 13,000 distinct CDR3 sequences, around 20% found once. What was sequenced was blood, either unsorted or a sorted T cell fraction (not recorded which). These receptors all come from a human donor who was either an allogeneic HSCT recipient or a stem cell or donor lymphocyte infusion donor (not recorded which). It is not recorded whose cells these are; they may come from a transplant donor.

A few counts support this clonotype. The chain employs TRBV10-3 and TRBJ1-2, with 7 bases matching TRBD1. After removal of 5 bases from V and 4 bases from J, the junction contained 16 bases not matched to a gene. The V gene's germline CDR1 is ENHRY and CDR2 SYGVKD. The CDR3 loop spans 17 amino acids. CDR3 region: CAISPDRVENWGYGYTF. In nucleotides, the CDR3 is TGTGCCATCAGTCCAGACAGGGTGGAAAACTGGGGCTATGGCTACACCTTC.

DNA of the CDR3: TGCAGTGCTTGGGCGGGACTAGCGGACCTTATAGATACGCAGTATTTT. The encoded protein is CSAWAGLADLIDTQYF. V usage is TRBV20-1 and J usage is TRBJ2-3, with TRBD2 matching 11 bases. The V gene end was trimmed by 5 bases and the J gene end by 5 bases; junction bases not matched to a gene: 12. Germline V gives CDR1 DFQATT, CDR2 SNEGSKA (reference sequence). CDR3 size: 16 residues.

This clonotype showed up just a few times. The chain links TRBV5-1 to TRBJ1-5; maybe TRBD1 (5 bases). V lost 3 bases, J lost 0 bases, and 22 bases lay in between. The CDR3 contains 19 residues. The germline CDR1 and CDR2 sequences are SGHRS and YFSETQ. The DNA for the CDR3 is TGCGCCAGCAGCTCGAGGGACCCGAGTCAGATTTATAGCAATCAGCCCCAGCATTTT. Its protein product is CASSSRDPSQIYSNQPQHF.

There are many counts of this clonotype. The chain combines TRBV20-1 with TRBJ1-1, with D perhaps matching TRBD1 (6 bases). CDR3 length: 15 residues. The V gene lost 6 bases and the J gene lost 0 bases, with 17 bases spanning the gap. Germline CDR1 DFQATT, CDR2 SNEGSKA (reference sequence). The CDR3 DNA follows: TGCAGTGCCTCTAGGGGGGCGCGGATGAACACTGAAGCTTTCTTT. Translated: CSASRGARMNTEAFF.

The genes are TRBV9 and TRBJ2-5; 11 nucleotides agree with TRBD2. Germline V gene data show CDR1 as SGDLS and CDR2 as YYNGEE. The CDR3 is 14 amino acids. The V gene end was trimmed by 4 bases and the J gene end by 5 bases; junction bases not matched to a gene: 4. CDR3 sequence reads: CASSTTSGVETQYF. The DNA of the CDR3 is TGTGCCAGCAGCACGACTAGCGGGGTGGAGACCCAGTACTTC.

The J gene is TRBJ2-3, the V gene TRBV12-3 or TRBV12-4; the D gene is possibly TRBD2 (6 bases). Trimming removed 7 bases at V and 3 bases at J, with 14 bases between. This CDR3 is built from 14 residues. The CDR3 here is CASKVHGRTDTQYF. Written as DNA, the CDR3 is TGTGCCAGCAAAGTCCATGGGAGGACAGATACGCAGTATTTT.

This clonotype was seen more than once but under ten times. The chain joins TRBV5-1 to TRBJ2-5; the match to TRBD1 covers 7 bases. The junction had 6 bases not matched to a gene; V was cut back by 6 bases and J by 1 base. The CDR3 runs 14 residues. Per the germline V gene, CDR1 is SGHRS and CDR2 is YFSETQ. CDR3 loop: CASTTGTAQETQYF. CDR3 coding DNA: TGCGCCAGCACAACCGGGACAGCCCAAGAGACCCAGTACTTC.

This clonotype has ten or more counts. This chain links TRBV25-1 with TRBJ2-3; 7 bases are shared with TRBD1. In germline, CDR1 is MGHDK, CDR2 SYGVNS. J gave up 4 bases and V 8 bases, and 6 bases lay outside the gene matches. The CDR3 is 13 amino acids. CDR3 nucleotides: TGTGCCAGCGGGACCACAGGGGCAGATACGCAGTATTTT. As protein: CASGTTGADTQYF. Filled out from reference TRBV25-1 and TRBJ2-3, the complete variable domain reads EADIYQTPRYLVIGTGKKITLECSQTMGHDKMYWYQQDPGMELHLIHYSYGVNSTEKGDLSSESTVSRIRTEHFPLTLESARPSHTSQYLCASGTTGADTQYFGPGTRLTVL.

Ten or more counts support this clonotype. The chain joins TRBV12-3 or TRBV12-4 to TRBJ1-1, with 7 bases aligning to TRBD1. The CDR3 has 14 amino acids. V trimming: 7 bases; J trimming: 5 bases; junction bases outside the gene matches: 10. CDR3 in amino acids: CASTRKGAGTEAFF. CDR3 in DNA: TGTGCCAGCACCAGGAAGGGGGCGGGAACTGAAGCTTTCTTT.